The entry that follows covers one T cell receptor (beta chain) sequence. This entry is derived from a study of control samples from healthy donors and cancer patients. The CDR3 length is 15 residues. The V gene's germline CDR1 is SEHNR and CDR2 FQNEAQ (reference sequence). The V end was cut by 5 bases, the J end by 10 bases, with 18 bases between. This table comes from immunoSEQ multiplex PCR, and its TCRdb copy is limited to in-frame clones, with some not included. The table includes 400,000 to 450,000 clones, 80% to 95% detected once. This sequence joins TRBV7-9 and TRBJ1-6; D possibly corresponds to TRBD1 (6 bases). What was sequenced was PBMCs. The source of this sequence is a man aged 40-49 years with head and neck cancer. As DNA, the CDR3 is TGTGCCAGCAGCCCCGGGACAAGCCGTACATCACCCCTCCACTTT. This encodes CASSPGTSRTSPLHF.